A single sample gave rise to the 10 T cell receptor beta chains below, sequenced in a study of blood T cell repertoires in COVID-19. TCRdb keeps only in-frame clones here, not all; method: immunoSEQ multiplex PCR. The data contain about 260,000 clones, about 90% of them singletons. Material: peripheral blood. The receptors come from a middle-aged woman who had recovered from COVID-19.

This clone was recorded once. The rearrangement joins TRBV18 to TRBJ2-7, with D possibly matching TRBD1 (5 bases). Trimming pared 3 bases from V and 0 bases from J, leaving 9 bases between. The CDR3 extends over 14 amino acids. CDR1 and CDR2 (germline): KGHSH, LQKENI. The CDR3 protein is CASSPSRDSYEQYF. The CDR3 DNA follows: TGTGCCAGCTCACCGTCCAGGGACTCCTACGAGCAGTACTTC.

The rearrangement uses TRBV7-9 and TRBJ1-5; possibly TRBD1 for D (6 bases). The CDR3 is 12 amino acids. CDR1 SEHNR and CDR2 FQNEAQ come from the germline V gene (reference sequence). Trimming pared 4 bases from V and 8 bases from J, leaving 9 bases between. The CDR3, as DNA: TGTGCCAGCAGCTCACCAGGGGAGCCCCAGCATTTT. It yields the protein CASSSPGEPQHF.

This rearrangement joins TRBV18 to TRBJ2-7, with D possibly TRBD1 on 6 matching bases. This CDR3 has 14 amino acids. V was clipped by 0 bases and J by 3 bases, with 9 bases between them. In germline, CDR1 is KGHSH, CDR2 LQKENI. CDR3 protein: CASSPPGRGYEQYF. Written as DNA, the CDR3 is TGTGCCAGCTCACCACCGGGCAGGGGCTACGAGCAGTACTTC.

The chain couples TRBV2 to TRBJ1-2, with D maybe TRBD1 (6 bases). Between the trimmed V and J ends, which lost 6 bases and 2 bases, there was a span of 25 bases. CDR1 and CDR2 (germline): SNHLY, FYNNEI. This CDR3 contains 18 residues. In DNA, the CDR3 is TGTGCCAGCAGCGAAAGGGGGTTTATGGGGGTCCCGAACTATGGCTACACCTTC. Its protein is CASSERGFMGVPNYGYTF.

This chain's CDR3 is CASSLGGSKNTEAFF. For the CDR3, the DNA is TGTGCCAGCAGCTTGGGCGGCAGTAAGAACACTGAAGCTTTCTTT. The rearrangement links TRBV5-6 to TRBJ1-1; D is ambiguous. CDR3 length equals 15 residues. Germline values: CDR1 SGHDT, CDR2 YYEEEE. V lost 0 bases and J lost 1, with 10 bases in between.

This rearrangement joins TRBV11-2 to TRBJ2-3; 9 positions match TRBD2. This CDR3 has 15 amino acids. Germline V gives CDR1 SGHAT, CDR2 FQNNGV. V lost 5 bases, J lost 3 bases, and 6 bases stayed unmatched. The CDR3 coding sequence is TGTGCCAGCAGCCCCCCCGGACTAGCGACAGATACGCAGTATTTT. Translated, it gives CASSPPGLATDTQYF.

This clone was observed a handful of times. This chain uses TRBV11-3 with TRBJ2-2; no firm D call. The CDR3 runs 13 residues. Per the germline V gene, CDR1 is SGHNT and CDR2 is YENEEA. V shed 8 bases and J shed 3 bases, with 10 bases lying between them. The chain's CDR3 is CASSEVHTGELFF. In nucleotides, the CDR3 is TGTGCCAGCTCAGAGGTCCACACCGGGGAGCTGTTTTTT.

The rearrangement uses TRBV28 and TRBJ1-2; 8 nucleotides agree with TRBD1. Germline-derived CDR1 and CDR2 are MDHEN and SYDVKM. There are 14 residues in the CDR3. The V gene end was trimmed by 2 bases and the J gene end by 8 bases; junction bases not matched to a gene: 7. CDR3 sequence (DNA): TGTGCCAGCAGTTTAAGGACAGGGTTTCTGGGCTACACCTTC. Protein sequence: CASSLRTGFLGYTF.

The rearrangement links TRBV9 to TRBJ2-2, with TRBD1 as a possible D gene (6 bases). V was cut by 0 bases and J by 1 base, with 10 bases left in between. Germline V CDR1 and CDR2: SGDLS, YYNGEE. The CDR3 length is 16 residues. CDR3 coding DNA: TGTGCCAGCAGCGTAGTAGGGGGTGGGAACACCGGGGAGCTGTTTTTT. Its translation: CASSVVGGGNTGELFF.

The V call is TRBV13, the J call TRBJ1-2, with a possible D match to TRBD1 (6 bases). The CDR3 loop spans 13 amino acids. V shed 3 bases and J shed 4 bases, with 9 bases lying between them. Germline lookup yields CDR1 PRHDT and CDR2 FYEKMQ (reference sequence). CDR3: CASSLRGPYGYTF. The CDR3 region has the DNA TGTGCCAGCAGCTTGCGGGGGCCCTATGGCTACACCTTC.